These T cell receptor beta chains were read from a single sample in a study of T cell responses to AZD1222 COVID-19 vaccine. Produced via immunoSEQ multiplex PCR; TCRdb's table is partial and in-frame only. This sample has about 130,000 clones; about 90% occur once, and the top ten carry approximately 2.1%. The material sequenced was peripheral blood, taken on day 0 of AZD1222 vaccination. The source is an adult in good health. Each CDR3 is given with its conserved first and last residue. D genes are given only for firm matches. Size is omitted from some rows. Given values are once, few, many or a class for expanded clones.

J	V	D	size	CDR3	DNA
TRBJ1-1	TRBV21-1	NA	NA	CASSKKGRGAFF	TGTGCCAGCAGCAAGAAGGGGCGTGGGGCTTTCTTT
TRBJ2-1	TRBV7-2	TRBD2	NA	CASSYPLAGGSYNEQFF	TGTGCCAGCAGCTATCCACTAGCGGGCGGATCCTACAATGAGCAGTTCTTC
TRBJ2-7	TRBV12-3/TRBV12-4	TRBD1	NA	CASSMTGSEQYF	TGTGCCAGCAGTATGACAGGGTCCGAGCAGTACTTC
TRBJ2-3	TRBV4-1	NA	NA	CASSQERAMATQYF	TGCGCCAGCAGCCAAGAGCGGGCCATGGCCACGCAGTATTTT
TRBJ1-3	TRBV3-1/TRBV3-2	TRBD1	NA	CASSQTGGSTIYF	TGTGCCAGCAGCCAGACAGGGGGAAGCACCATATATTTT
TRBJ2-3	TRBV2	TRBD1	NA	CASSGTGGLRTDTQYF	TGTGCCAGCAGTGGGACAGGGGGTTTGAGGACAGATACGCAGTATTTT
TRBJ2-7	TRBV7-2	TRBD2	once	CASSLGGGSEQYF	TGTGCCAGCAGCTTAGGCGGGGGGTCCGAGCAGTACTTC
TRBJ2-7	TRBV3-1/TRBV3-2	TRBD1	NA	CASSLLNYRGQGLSYEQYF	TGTGCCAGCAGCCTCCTAAACTATAGGGGACAGGGATTATCGTACGAGCAGTACTTC
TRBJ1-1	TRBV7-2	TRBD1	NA	CASSATGANTEAFF	TGTGCCAGCAGCGCGACAGGGGCGAACACTGAAGCTTTCTTT
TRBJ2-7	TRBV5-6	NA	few	CASSLGGYEQYF	TGTGCCAGCAGCTTGGGGGGGTACGAGCAGTACTTC
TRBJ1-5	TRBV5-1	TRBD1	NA	CASSFGTGNQPQHF	TGCGCCAGCAGCTTCGGGACAGGGAATCAGCCCCAGCATTTT
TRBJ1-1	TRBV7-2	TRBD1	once	CASIGRGHTEAFF	TGTGCCAGCATCGGGAGGGGGCATACTGAAGCTTTCTTT
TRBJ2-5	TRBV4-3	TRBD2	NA	CASSQVYSGGAGETQYF	TGCGCCAGCAGCCAAGTTTATTCCGGGGGGGCTGGAGAGACCCAGTACTTC
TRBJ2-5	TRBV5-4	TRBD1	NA	CASSLDRGFWQETQYF	TGTGCCAGCAGCTTGGACAGGGGCTTTTGGCAAGAGACCCAGTACTTC
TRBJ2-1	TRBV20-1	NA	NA	CSAVIQYEQFF	TGCAGTGCTGTAATACAATATGAGCAGTTCTTC
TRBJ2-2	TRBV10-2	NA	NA	CASGSAPELFF	TGCGCCAGCGGTAGCGCCCCTGAGCTGTTTTTT
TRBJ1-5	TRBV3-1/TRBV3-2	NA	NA	CASSLEWGGPQHF	TGTGCCAGCAGCCTCGAATGGGGAGGGCCCCAGCATTTT
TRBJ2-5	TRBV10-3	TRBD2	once	CAISDLAGGLETQYF	TGTGCCATCAGTGACCTAGCGGGGGGGCTAGAGACCCAGTACTTC
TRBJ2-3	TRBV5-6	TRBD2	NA	CASSRLAGGQDTQYF	TGTGCCAGCAGCCGACTAGCGGGGGGGCAGGATACGCAGTATTTT
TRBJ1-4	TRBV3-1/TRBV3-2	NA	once	CASSQGWDLNEKLFF	TGTGCCAGCAGCCAAGGGTGGGACCTTAATGAAAAACTGTTTTTT
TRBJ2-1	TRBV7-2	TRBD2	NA	CASSASPGTSGGAVEQFF	TGTGCCAGCAGCGCGAGTCCCGGGACTAGCGGGGGGGCCGTTGAGCAGTTCTTC
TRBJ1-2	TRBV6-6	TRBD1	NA	CASTQTGGRGYGYTF	TGTGCCAGCACCCAAACAGGGGGCCGGGGCTATGGCTACACCTTC
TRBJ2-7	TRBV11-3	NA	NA	CASSLGVEYEQYF	TGTGCCAGCAGCTTAGGGGTGGAGTACGAGCAGTACTTC
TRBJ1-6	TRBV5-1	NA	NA	CASSSGHGDNSPLHF	TGCGCCAGCAGCTCGGGACATGGAGACAATTCACCCCTCCACTTT
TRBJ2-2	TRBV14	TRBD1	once	CASSPTGGGGVGELFF	TGTGCCAGCAGCCCGACAGGGGGCGGCGGGGTCGGGGAGCTGTTTTTT
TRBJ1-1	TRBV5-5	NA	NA	CASSQQVEAFF	TGTGCCAGCAGCCAACAGGTTGAAGCTTTCTTT
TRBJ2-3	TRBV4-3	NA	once	CASSQGLAGAGPSSTDTQYF	TGCGCCAGCAGCCAAGGGTTGGCGGGGGCCGGACCCTCTAGCACAGATACGCAGTATTTT
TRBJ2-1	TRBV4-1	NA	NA	CASSLSRGRGYNEQFF	TGCGCCAGCAGCCTCAGCCGGGGGAGGGGGTACAATGAGCAGTTCTTC
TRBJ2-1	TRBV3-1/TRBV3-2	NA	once	CASSQRGGDNEQFF	TGTGCCAGCAGCCAGAGGGGGGGGGACAATGAGCAGTTCTTC
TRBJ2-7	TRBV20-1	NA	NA	CSAAGAYEQYF	TGCAGTGCCGCTGGAGCCTACGAGCAGTACTTC
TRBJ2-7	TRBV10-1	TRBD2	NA	CASSPEAGGLYEQYF	TGCGCCAGCAGCCCAGAGGCGGGGGGACTCTACGAGCAGTACTTC
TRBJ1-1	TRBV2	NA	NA	CASSPSIIKTEAFF	TGTGCCAGCAGCCCCTCGATCATAAAGACTGAAGCTTTCTTT
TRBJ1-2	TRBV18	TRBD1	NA	CASSLTRAGTGTNYGYTF	TGTGCCAGCTCACTCACCAGAGCCGGGACAGGGACTAACTATGGCTACACCTTC
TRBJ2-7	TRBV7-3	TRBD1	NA	CASSPGQGLSEQYF	TGTGCCAGCAGCCCCGGACAGGGCTTGTCCGAGCAGTACTTC
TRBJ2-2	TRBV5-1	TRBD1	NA	CASSLPTGATGELFF	TGCGCCAGCAGCTTGCCGACAGGGGCCACCGGGGAGCTGTTTTTT
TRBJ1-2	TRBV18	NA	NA	CASSPLTEDGYGYTF	TGTGCCAGCTCTCCCCTCACAGAGGACGGCTATGGCTACACCTTC
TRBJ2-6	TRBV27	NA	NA	CASSLFWDLSSGANVLTF	TGTGCCAGCAGTTTATTTTGGGACCTAAGCTCTGGGGCCAACGTCCTGACTTTC
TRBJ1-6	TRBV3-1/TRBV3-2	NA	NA	CASSQDWVLGSPLHF	TGTGCCAGCAGCCAAGATTGGGTCCTTGGTTCACCCCTCCACTTT
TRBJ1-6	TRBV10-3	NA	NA	CAISESSGPVALHF	TGTGCCATCAGTGAGTCGTCAGGACCAGTGGCCCTCCACTTT
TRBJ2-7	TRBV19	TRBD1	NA	CASSIGGTGTYEQYF	TGTGCCAGTAGTATTGGTGGGACAGGGACCTACGAGCAGTACTTC
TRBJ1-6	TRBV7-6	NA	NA	CASSPRQAMNNSPLHF	TGTGCCAGCAGCCCAAGACAGGCCATGAATAATTCACCCCTCCACTTT
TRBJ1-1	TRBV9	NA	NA	CASSPGTRVEAFF	TGTGCCAGCAGCCCCGGGACACGGGTTGAAGCTTTCTTT
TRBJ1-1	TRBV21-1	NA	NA	CASSKSCPQGAMNTEAFF	TGTGCCAGCAGCAAATCCTGCCCCCAGGGGGCTATGAACACTGAAGCTTTCTTT
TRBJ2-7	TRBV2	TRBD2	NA	CASRPGLAGVEQYF	TGTGCCAGCAGACCGGGACTAGCGGGGGTTGAGCAGTACTTC
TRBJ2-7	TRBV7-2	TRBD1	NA	CASSLGQGLSYEQYF	TGTGCCAGCAGCCTAGGACAGGGCCTTTCCTACGAGCAGTACTTC
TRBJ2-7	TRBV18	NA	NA	CASSPGLPGINEQYF	TGTGCCAGCTCACCAGGTTTACCAGGGATCAACGAGCAGTACTTC
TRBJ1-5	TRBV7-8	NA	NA	CASSSTGTPYSNQPQHF	TGTGCCAGCAGTTCCACAGGGACCCCTTATAGCAATCAGCCCCAGCATTTT
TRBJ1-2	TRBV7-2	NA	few	CASSLSRGQDGYTF	TGTGCCAGCAGCTTGAGTAGAGGGCAGGATGGCTACACCTTC
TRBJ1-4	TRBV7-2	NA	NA	CASSLSVPLGGAELFF	TGTGCCAGCAGCTTATCCGTTCCGTTGGGTGGTGCGGAACTGTTTTTT
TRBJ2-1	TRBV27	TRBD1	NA	CASSTGGFEQFF	TGTGCCAGCAGTACAGGGGGCTTTGAGCAGTTCTTC
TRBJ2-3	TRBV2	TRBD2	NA	CASRVTSGRTDTQYF	TGTGCCAGCAGAGTAACTAGCGGTCGCACAGATACGCAGTATTTT